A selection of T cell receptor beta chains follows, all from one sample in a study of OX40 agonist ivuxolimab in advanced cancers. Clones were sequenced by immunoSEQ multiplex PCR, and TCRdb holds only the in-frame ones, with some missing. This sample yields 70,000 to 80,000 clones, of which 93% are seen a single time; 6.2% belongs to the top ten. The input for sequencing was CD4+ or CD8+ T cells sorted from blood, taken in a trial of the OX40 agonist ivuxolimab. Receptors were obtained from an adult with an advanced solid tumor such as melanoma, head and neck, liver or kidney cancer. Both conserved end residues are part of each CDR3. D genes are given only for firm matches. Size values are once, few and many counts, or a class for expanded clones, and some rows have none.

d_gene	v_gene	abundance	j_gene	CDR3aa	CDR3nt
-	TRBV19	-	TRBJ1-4	CASTPGGDTATNEKLFF	TGTGCCAGTACCCCTGGGGGGGACACCGCAACTAATGAAAAACTGTTTTTT
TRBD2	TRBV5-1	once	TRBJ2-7	CASSPPSGGAYEQYF	TGCGCCAGCAGTCCACCTAGCGGGGGGGCCTACGAGCAGTACTTC
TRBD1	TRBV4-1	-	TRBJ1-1	CASSPYSRGTEAFF	TGCGCCAGCAGCCCCTACTCCAGGGGGACTGAAGCTTTCTTT
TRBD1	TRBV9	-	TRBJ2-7	CASSTRTGSSYEQYF	TGTGCCAGCAGCACACGGACAGGGAGCTCCTACGAGCAGTACTTC
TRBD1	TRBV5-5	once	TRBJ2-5	CASSDQTRGRETQYF	TGTGCCAGCAGCGATCAGACCAGGGGGCGCGAGACCCAGTACTTC
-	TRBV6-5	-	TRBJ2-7	CASSGTRGSYEQYF	TGTGCCAGCAGTGGGACAAGGGGGTCCTACGAGCAGTACTTC
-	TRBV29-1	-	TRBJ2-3	CSVVSSPLRADTQYF	TGCAGCGTTGTAAGTTCGCCCCTCAGAGCAGATACGCAGTATTTT
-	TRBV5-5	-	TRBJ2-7	CASSFSDTYEQYF	TGTGCCAGCAGCTTTAGCGATACCTACGAGCAGTACTTC
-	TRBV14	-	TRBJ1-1	CASSTIGPGPFHTEAFF	TGTGCCAGCAGCACTATCGGCCCGGGTCCCTTTCACACTGAAGCTTTCTTT
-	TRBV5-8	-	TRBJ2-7	CASSLSTGFVYEQYF	TGTGCCAGCAGCTTATCCACAGGATTTGTCTACGAGCAGTACTTC
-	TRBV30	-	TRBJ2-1	CAGGSYNEQFF	TGTGCCGGAGGCAGTTACAATGAGCAGTTCTTC
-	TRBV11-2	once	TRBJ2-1	CASSLLASEQFF	TGTGCCAGCAGTCTACTCGCCTCTGAGCAGTTCTTC
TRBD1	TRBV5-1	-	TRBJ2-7	CASSLGTGGTYEQYF	TGCGCCAGCAGCCTAGGGACAGGGGGAACCTACGAGCAGTACTTC
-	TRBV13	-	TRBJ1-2	CASCFWTESNYGYTF	TGTGCCAGCTGTTTCTGGACAGAGAGTAACTATGGCTACACCTTC
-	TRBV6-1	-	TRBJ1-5	CASSVRGHDQPQHF	TGTGCCAGCAGTGTAAGGGGTCATGATCAGCCCCAGCATTTT
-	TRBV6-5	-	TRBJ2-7	CASSAGPPYEQYF	TGTGCCAGCAGTGCCGGGCCCCCCTACGAGCAGTACTTC
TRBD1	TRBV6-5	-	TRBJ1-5	CASSSGGRNQPQHF	TGTGCCAGCAGCTCAGGGGGCCGCAATCAGCCCCAGCATTTT
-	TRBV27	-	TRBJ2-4	CASSPSSLAKNIQYF	TGTGCCAGCAGTCCATCCAGCCTAGCCAAAAACATTCAGTACTTC
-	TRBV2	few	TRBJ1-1	CASRGAEAFF	TGTGCCAGCAGGGGCGCTGAAGCTTTCTTT
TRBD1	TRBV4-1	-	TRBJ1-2	CASRQGQDSFGYGYTF	TGCGCCAGTCGACAGGGGCAGGACTCTTTTGGATATGGCTACACCTTC
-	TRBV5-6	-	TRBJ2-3	CASSFPRRTDTQYF	TGTGCCAGCAGCTTTCCCCGCCGCACAGATACGCAGTATTTT
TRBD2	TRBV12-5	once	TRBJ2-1	CASGLPSGSDEQFF	TGTGCTAGTGGTTTGCCTAGCGGGAGTGATGAGCAGTTCTTC
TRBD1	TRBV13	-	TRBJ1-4	CASSLGTDRISTNEKLFF	TGTGCCAGCAGCTTAGGCACGGACAGGATTTCAACTAATGAAAAACTGTTTTTT
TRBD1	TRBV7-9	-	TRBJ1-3	CASSHDRAKGGNTIYF	TGTGCCAGCAGCCACGACAGGGCAAAGGGAGGAAACACCATATATTTT
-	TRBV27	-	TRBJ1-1	CASSLGLQAFF	TGTGCCAGCAGTTTAGGGCTTCAGGCTTTCTTT
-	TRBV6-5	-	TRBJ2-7	CASSYIGASYEQYF	TGTGCCAGCAGTTACATCGGCGCTTCCTACGAGCAGTACTTC
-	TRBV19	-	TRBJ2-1	CASSAGTQQFF	TGTGCCAGTAGTGCCGGGACACAGCAGTTCTTC